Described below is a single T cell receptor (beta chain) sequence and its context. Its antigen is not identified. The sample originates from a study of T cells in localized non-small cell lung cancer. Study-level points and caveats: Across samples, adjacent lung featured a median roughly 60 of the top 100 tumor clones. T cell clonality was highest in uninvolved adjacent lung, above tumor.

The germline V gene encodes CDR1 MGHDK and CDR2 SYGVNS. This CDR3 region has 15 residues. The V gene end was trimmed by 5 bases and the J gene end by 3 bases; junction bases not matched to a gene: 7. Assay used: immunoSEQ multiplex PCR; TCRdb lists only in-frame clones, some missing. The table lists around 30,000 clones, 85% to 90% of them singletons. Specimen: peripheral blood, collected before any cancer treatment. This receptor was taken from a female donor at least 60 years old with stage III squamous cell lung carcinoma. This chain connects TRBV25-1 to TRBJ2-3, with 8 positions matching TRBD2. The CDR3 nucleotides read TGTGCCAGCAGTCGGGGGGGTGAGGGGACAGATACGCAGTATTTT. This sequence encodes CASSRGGEGTDTQYF.